The 14 T cell receptor beta chains reported below all come from one sample, sequenced in a study of blood T cell repertoires in COVID-19. TCRdb's copy holds only in-frame clones and misses some; the assay was immunoSEQ multiplex PCR. The sample holds 110,000 to 150,000 clones, around 86% seen once. The specimen was peripheral blood. The receptors were sampled from a woman older than 75 with acute or convalescent COVID-19.

This clone has only one observation. The rearrangement uses TRBV27 and TRBJ2-1; maybe TRBD2 (5 bases). V lost 3 bases and J 10 bases, leaving 13 bases between the germline ends. CDR3 length: 13 residues. CDR1 is MNHEY, CDR2 SMNVEV, per germline (reference sequence). The chain's CDR3 is CASSFSLGLEQFF. The CDR3, as DNA: TGTGCCAGCAGTTTTTCACTAGGCTTGGAGCAGTTCTTC.

This chain connects TRBV12-5 to TRBJ1-1, with D unresolved. The V end was cut by 2 bases, the J end by 3 bases, with 4 bases between. The CDR3 is 12 amino acids. Germline V gene sequence: CDR1 LGHNT, CDR2 FRNRAP. The CDR3 here is CASGLSDTEAFF. The CDR3, as DNA: TGTGCTAGTGGTTTGAGCGACACTGAAGCTTTCTTT.

The chain has TRBV28 and TRBJ1-1; D is unresolved. Between the trimmed V and J ends, which lost 6 bases and 1 base, there was a span of 15 bases. Germline V lookup: CDR1 MDHEN, CDR2 SYDVKM. This CDR3 is built from 15 residues. This CDR3 is CASSRGSSGNTEAFF. CDR3 in DNA: TGTGCCAGCAGCCGTGGGTCTAGCGGGAACACTGAAGCTTTCTTT.

The rearrangement uses TRBV2 and TRBJ2-7; a weak D match, TRBD2 (7 bases). In germline, CDR1 is SNHLY, CDR2 FYNNEI. The CDR3 consists of 15 residues. The germline V and J ends were trimmed by 1 base and 2 bases, with 12 bases remaining between them. CDR3 nucleotides: TGTGCCAGCAGTGAAGGCGGGGGCCGAACCTACGAGCAGTACTTC. Protein product: CASSEGGGRTYEQYF. The full variable domain, rest sourced from reference TRBV2 and TRBJ2-7, is EPEVTQTPSHQVTQMGQEVILRCVPISNHLYFYWYRQILGQKVEFLVSFYNNEISEKSEIFDDQFSVERPDGSNFTLKIRSTKLEDSAMYFCASSEGGGRTYEQYFGPGTRLTVT.

The chain uses TRBV3-1 (or the pseudogene TRBV3-2) and TRBJ2-2, with TRBD2 identical over 9 bases. This CDR3 contains 16 residues. V dropped 5 bases and J dropped 5; count of bases not matched to a gene: 9. CDR1 is LGHDT, CDR2 YNNKEL, per germline (reference sequence). The CDR3 DNA reads TGTGCCAGCAGCTTAAGACTAGCGGCTGGTACCGGGGAGCTGTTTTTT. Translating gives CASSLRLAAGTGELFF.

This clone was observed once. The chain employs TRBV20-1 and TRBJ2-7, with 7 nucleotides matching TRBD1. The CDR3 sequence is 14 residues long. Germline assignment: CDR1 DFQATT and CDR2 SNEGSKA (reference sequence). V gave up 3 bases and J gave up 5 bases; unmatched junction bases: 10. Written as DNA, the CDR3 is TGCAGTGCTAGTGCAGCACAGGGGATCCACGAGCAGTACTTC. It encodes CSASAAQGIHEQYF.

The chain has TRBV5-1 and TRBJ2-7; no clear D gene. The CDR3 covers 15 residues. Between the trimmed V and J ends, which lost 1 base and 2 bases, there was a span of 13 bases. Germline V gene data show CDR1 as SGHRS and CDR2 as YFSETQ. DNA for the CDR3: TGCGCCAGCAGCTTGTACTCCTCGAATACCTACGAGCAGTACTTC. This codes for CASSLYSSNTYEQYF.

This chain links TRBV6-5 with TRBJ1-1; no clear D. Germline V lookup: CDR1 MNHEY, CDR2 SVGAGI. The CDR3 is made up of 15 amino acids. Deletions cut 0 bases from V and 7 bases from J, with 15 bases between. DNA of the CDR3: TGTGCCAGCAGTTACTCGAATTCAGAGACACTTGAAGCTTTCTTT. Its protein product is CASSYSNSETLEAFF.

This chain links TRBV5-1 with TRBJ1-1; D might be TRBD1 (5 bases). Germline CDR1 and CDR2: SGHRS and YFSETQ. Trimming pared 1 base from V and 2 bases from J, leaving 21 bases between. The CDR3 covers 18 residues. Here the CDR3 reads CASSLFGATGWQNTEAFF. CDR3 DNA sequence: TGCGCCAGCAGCTTGTTTGGGGCAACTGGATGGCAAAACACTGAAGCTTTCTTT.

V gene TRBV2 combines with J gene TRBJ1-2; TRBD1 is a possible D gene (5 bases). Trimming removed 5 bases from V and 6 bases from J, with 13 bases in between. The germline CDR1 and CDR2 sequences are SNHLY and FYNNEI. The CDR3 sequence is 13 residues long. CDR3 loop: CASSKWAGHGYTF. DNA of the CDR3: TGTGCCAGCAGTAAGTGGGCAGGGCATGGCTACACCTTC.

V and J are TRBV28 and TRBJ1-2; 9 nucleotides agree with TRBD1. The CDR3 spans 14 residues. The germline CDR1 and CDR2 sequences are MDHEN and SYDVKM. The junction had 3 bases not matched to a gene; V was cut back by 5 bases and J by 2 bases. The CDR3 coding sequence is TGTGCCAGCAGTCCCGGACAGGGGAACTATGGCTACACCTTC. It yields the protein CASSPGQGNYGYTF.

The CDR3 loop is CASSFYFSGGYNEQFF. CDR3 DNA sequence: TGTGCCAGCAGTTTTTATTTCAGCGGGGGTTACAATGAGCAGTTCTTC. The V call is TRBV27, the J call TRBJ2-1; TRBD2 aligns across 8 bases. Trimming removed 3 bases from V and 4 bases from J; junction bases left unmatched: 8. CDR3 length: 16 residues. Germline V lookup: CDR1 MNHEY, CDR2 SMNVEV (reference sequence).

This chain links TRBV2 with TRBJ2-1; TRBD2 agrees at 7 bases. The CDR3 has 13 residues. The junction had 2 bases not matched to a gene; V was cut back by 9 bases and J by 0 bases. The germline V gene has CDR1 SNHLY and CDR2 FYNNEI. The CDR3, as DNA: TGTGCCAGTAAGCGGGACTCCTACAATGAGCAGTTCTTC. Translation: CASKRDSYNEQFF.

V and J are TRBV10-1 and TRBJ1-1, with 7 bases fitting TRBD1. V lost 0 bases to trimming and J lost 1 base; unmatched junction nucleotides: 8. This CDR3 spans 17 amino acids. CDR1 and CDR2 (germline): WNHNN, SYGVQD (reference sequence). This CDR3 is CASSESRAGGTNTEAFF. DNA of the CDR3: TGCGCCAGCAGTGAGTCTCGGGCAGGGGGGACGAACACTGAAGCTTTCTTT.